This T cell receptor beta chain emerged from a study of T-cell memory formation after mild COVID-19. TCRdb re-derived calls from the 5' RACE reads in MiXCR, one entry per CDR3 protein. The sample shows some 600,000 distinct CDR3 sequences, around 15% of them seen only once. CDR3 length equals 15 residues. Trimming cost V 5 bases and J 2 bases, with 16 bases left between them. Germline CDR1 is SGHVS and CDR2 is FNYEAQ. This sequence originates from an adult woman who had mild COVID-19 (a few samples of this study predate the infection). Cell type and time point are not known. Material: PBMCs or a T cell subset sorted from them (not recorded which). The V and J genes are TRBV7-6 and TRBJ2-7, with D perhaps matching TRBD1 or TRBD2 (5 bases each). The CDR3 DNA reads as TGTGCCAGCAGCCTTGGGGACGGCCAAGCCTACGAGCAGTACTTC. Translating it yields CASSLGDGQAYEQYF. Full variable domain (outside the CDR3, taken from reference TRBV7-6 and TRBJ2-7): GAGVSQSPRYKVTKRGQDVALRCDPISGHVSLYWYRQALGQGPEFLTYFNYEAQQDKSGLPNDRFSAERPEGSISTLTIQRTEQRDSAMYRCASSLGDGQAYEQYFGPGTRLTVT.